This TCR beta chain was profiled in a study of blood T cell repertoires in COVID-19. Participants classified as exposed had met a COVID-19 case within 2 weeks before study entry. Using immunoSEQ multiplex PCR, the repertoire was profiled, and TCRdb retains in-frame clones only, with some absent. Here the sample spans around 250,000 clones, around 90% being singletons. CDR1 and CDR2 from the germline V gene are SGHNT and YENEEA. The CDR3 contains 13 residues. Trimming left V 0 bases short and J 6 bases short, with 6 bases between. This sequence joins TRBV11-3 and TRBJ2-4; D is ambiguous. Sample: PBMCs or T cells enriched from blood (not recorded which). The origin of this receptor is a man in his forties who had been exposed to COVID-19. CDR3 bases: TGTGCCAGCAGCTTAGATTTCGGAAACATTCAGTACTTC. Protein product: CASSLDFGNIQYF.